Listed here is a single T cell receptor (beta chain). No antigen is known for it. Deep level was the assay's run setting. Using immunoSEQ multiplex PCR, the repertoire was profiled, and TCRdb retains in-frame clones only, with some absent. The sample has more than 2 million clones; 90% to 95% are singletons. This entry belongs to a study of shared clonotypes between healthy human individuals. General study points: Sorted-subset samples were not fully sequenced, rarefaction indicated.

The germline CDR1 and CDR2 sequences are PRHDT and FYEKMQ (reference sequence). The CDR3 contains 14 residues. V was cut by 8 bases and J by 1 base, with 11 bases left in between. V gene TRBV13 combines with J gene TRBJ1-4; D uncertain. This sequence was found in a man younger than 30 in good health. The source material was naive CD4+ T cells sorted from blood. As to subset: CD45RA+ positively selected. As DNA, the CDR3 is TGTGCCAGCGGGGAGGCAGGAACTAATGAAAAACTGTTTTTT. Encoded protein: CASGEAGTNEKLFF.